This TCR beta chain was documented in a study of T cell repertoires in cytomegalovirus infection. About the study: Evidence of both CMV infection and a matching HLA type came from public TCR beta signatures.

Findings of the study overall: Summed public TCR beta family frequency identified CMV carriers bearing the relevant HLA.

Germline assignment: CDR1 SGHTA and CDR2 FQGTGA. Germline trimming cut 5 bases from V and 4 bases from J; bases unmatched to any gene: 11. This CDR3 spans 16 amino acids. The sample holds a few counts of this clonotype. Its antigen is unknown. TCRdb itself ran the reads through MiXCR, one entry per CDR3 protein. The sample shows 700,000 to 950,000 distinct CDR3 sequences, approximately 32% of them seen only once. This specimen consisted of cultured CD8+ T cells from PBMCs, obtained from culture after CMV antigen stimulation. J is TRBJ2-1 and V is TRBV7-3; 7 bases match TRBD2. This TCR was sampled from a human donor in good health (CMV status not recorded). Some clones in this sample may be carry-over from other donors' samples. The CDR3 DNA follows: TGTGCCAGCAGCCAAAACTGGGGGGGAGCATACAATGAGCAGTTCTTC. It translates to CASSQNWGGAYNEQFF.